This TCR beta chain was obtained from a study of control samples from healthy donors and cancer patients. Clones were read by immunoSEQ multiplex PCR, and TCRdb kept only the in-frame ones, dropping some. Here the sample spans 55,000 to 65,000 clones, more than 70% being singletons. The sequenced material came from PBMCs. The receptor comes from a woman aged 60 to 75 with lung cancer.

The CDR3 sequence: CASSAQRNTEAFF. DNA for the CDR3: TGTGCCAGCAGCGCACAGCGGAACACTGAAGCTTTCTTT. This chain uses TRBV7-2 with TRBJ1-1; no clear D gene. The CDR3 extends over 13 amino acids. Trimming took off 5 bases at V and 1 base at J, with 8 bases between the two ends. Looked up from germline, CDR1 is SGHTA and CDR2 is FQGNSA.